This TCR beta chain was sequenced in a study of blood T cell repertoires in COVID-19 (dated by TCRdb to 2019 to 2021). Looking at the study overall: Samples covering the acute and convalescent phases of COVID-19 were provided by collaborators in the United States, Italy and Spain. The material from the prospective study consisted of cDNA or gDNA derived from T cells, B-cell-depleted T cells, or PBMCs. Deeply sampled blood TCRbeta repertoires from subjects exposed to, actively infected with, or recovered from COVID-19 were included in the dataset. A freely available public database, intended as a resource for researchers studying the immune response to SARS-CoV-2, is where the repertoires were released. Samples were obtained from the ongoing ImmuneRACE study (first 160 participants) and from 950 to 1,500 subjects provided by 6 global collaborators. The sample metadata nearly always contained a de-identified subject ID, COVID-19 status, age in years and sex. HLA class I and class II types, where available, came from metadata supplied by the sample provider rather than from assay-based typing.

What the study reported, not specific to this receptor: How much clinical and demographic metadata was included differed by source and by participant, and the metadata was provided uncurated.

TCRbeta CDR3 regions were amplified from genomic DNA by means of the immunoSEQ Assay, a bias-controlled multiplex PCR. The authors' pipeline ran thus. The number of nucleated cells in each sample was estimated by amplification of reference gene primers within the assay. To quantify the absolute abundance of each unique TCRbeta CDR3 rearrangement, sequence reads were collapsed and filtered. Productive Simpson clonality was computed per sample as the square root of Simpson's diversity index over productive rearrangements. Held by TCRdb, this immuneACCESS table contains in-frame sequences only and omits some clones. Under half of the omission traces to an unresolved V gene where checked; the cause of the rest is unknown. V, J and clone size reflect that table, while D and trimming were determined from the DNA. The sample table shows roughly 130,000 clones, and approximately 83% are seen once. The ten top clones hold roughly 17% of the sample.

The collaborating institutions used their own protocols to collect whole blood in K2EDTA tubes. Collaborator samples were shipped for TCRbeta analysis as frozen whole blood, isolated PBMCs, or DNA extracted from either sample type. Note on this clone: Which antigen it targets is not known. Nothing much larger sits one base from this clone, and base qualities are not available.

Source material: peripheral blood. The receptor was isolated from a woman between 50 and 59 years old with acute or convalescent COVID-19.

Here the CDR3 is given as CASSSRVEAFF. At the DNA level, the sequence is TGTGCCAGCAGTTCCCGAGTTGAAGCTTTCTTT. Here the chain combines TRBV6-5 and TRBJ1-1; the D gene cannot be resolved reliably. Its CDR3 holds 11 amino acids, cysteine through phenylalanine. This entry keeps only the CDR3 DNA: 33 bases, framed from base 1. The V and J ends are trimmed by 4 bases and 7 bases, leaving 7 bases between them. According to the germline V gene, CDR1 reads MNHEY and CDR2 reads SVGAGI.